This TCR beta chain was obtained from a study of T cell responses to AZD1222 COVID-19 vaccine. Trimming pared 5 bases from V and 13 bases from J, leaving 14 bases between. Germline V gene data show CDR1 as LGHNT and CDR2 as FRNRAP. The CDR3 extends over 12 amino acids. Study-level points and caveats: AZD1222 recipients seropositive at baseline numbered only 5 or 6. Spike-specific TCR depth and breadth grew after two AZD1222 doses.

Concerning this clone: Its antigen remains unknown.

Sequencing was performed with immunoSEQ multiplex PCR; in TCRdb, only in-frame clones are kept and a portion is missing. This sample has 160,000 or so clones; more than 85% occur once, and the top ten carry about 4.2%. The specimen was peripheral blood, collected on day 0 of AZD1222 vaccination. This chain links TRBV12-5 with TRBJ1-4; D is unclear. The TCR was taken from an adult in good health. DNA for the CDR3: TGTGCTAGTGGTCTTCGGGATCGGAGACTGTTTTTT. Translating gives CASGLRDRRLFF.